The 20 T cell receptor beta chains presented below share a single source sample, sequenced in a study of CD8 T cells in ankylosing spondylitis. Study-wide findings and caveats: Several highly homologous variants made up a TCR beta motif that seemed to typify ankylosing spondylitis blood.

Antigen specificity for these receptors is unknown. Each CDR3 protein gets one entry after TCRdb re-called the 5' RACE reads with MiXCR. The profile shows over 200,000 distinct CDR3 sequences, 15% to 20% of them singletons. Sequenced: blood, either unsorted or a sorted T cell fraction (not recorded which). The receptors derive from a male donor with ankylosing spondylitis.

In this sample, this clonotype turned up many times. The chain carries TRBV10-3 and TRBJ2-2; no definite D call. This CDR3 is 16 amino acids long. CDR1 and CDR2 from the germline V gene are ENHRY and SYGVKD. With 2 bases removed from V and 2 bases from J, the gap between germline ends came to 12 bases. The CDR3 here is CAISEKGPPNTGELFF. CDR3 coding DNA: TGTGCCATCAGTGAGAAAGGGCCCCCAAACACCGGGGAGCTGTTTTTT.

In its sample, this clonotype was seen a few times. CDR3 nucleotides: TGCAGTGCTAGCGGGCGGGAGGGCCCCTACGAGCAGTACTTC. As protein: CSASGREGPYEQYF. This sequence joins TRBV20-1 and TRBJ2-7; 9 positions match TRBD2. This CDR3 comprises 14 residues. Germline V gives CDR1 DFQATT, CDR2 SNEGSKA (reference sequence). V trimming: 3 bases; J trimming: 2 bases; junction bases outside the gene matches: 5.

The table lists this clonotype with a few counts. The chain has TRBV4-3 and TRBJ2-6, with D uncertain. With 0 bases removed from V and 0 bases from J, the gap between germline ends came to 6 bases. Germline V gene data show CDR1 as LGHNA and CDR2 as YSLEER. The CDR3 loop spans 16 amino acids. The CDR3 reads CASSQEPGSGANVLTF. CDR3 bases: TGCGCCAGCAGCCAAGAGCCGGGCTCTGGGGCCAACGTCCTGACTTTC.

The CDR3: CASSLGPELYTEAFF. The CDR3 DNA sequence: TGTGCCAGCAGCTTAGGTCCCGAACTGTACACTGAAGCTTTCTTT. V is TRBV7-2 and J is TRBJ1-1; no firm D call. The CDR3 loop spans 15 amino acids. Trimming removed 1 base at V and 3 bases at J, with 12 bases between. CDR1 and CDR2 from the germline V gene are SGHTA and FQGNSA.

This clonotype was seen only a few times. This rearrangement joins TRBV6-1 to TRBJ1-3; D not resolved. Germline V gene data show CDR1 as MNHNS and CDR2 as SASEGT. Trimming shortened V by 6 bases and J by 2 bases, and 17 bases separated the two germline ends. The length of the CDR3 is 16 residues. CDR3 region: CASSDYSGDTGNTIYF. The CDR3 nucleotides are TGTGCCAGCAGCGATTACAGTGGCGACACTGGAAACACCATATATTTT.

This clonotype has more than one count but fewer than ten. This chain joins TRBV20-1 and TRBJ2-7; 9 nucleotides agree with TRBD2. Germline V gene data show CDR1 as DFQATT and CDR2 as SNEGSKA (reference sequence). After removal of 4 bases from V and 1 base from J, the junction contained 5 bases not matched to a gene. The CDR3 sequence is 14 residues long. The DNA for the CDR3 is TGCAGTGCTACCGGGACTAGCCCTTCCTACGAGCAGTACTTC. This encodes CSATGTSPSYEQYF.

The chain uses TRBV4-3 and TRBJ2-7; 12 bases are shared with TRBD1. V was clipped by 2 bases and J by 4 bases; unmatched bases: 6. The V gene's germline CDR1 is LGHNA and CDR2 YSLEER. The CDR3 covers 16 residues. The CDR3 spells CASSQHGTGGLYEQYF. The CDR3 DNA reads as TGCGCCAGCAGCCAACACGGGACAGGGGGCTTGTACGAGCAGTACTTC.

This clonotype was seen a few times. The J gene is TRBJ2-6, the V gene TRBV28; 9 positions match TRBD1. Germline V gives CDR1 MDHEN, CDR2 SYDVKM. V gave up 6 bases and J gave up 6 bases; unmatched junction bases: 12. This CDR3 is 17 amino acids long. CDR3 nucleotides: TGTGCCAGCAGGCCGGGACAGGGCCTAATGGAGGCCAACGTCCTGACTTTC. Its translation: CASRPGQGLMEANVLTF.

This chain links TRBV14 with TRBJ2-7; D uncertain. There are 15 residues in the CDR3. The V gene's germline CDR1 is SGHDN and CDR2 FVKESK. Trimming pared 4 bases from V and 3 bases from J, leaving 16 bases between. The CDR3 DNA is TGTGCCAGCAGCCCCGACTCCTTCCCCCTCTACGAGCAGTACTTC. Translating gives CASSPDSFPLYEQYF.

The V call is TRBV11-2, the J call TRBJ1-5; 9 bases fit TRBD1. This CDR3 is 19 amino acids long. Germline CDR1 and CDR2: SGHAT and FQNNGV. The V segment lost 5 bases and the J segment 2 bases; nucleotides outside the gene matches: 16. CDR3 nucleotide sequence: TGTGCCAGCAGCCCCAAACGAGGGACAGGGCGGTTCGGCAATCAGCCCCAGCATTTT. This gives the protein CASSPKRGTGRFGNQPQHF.

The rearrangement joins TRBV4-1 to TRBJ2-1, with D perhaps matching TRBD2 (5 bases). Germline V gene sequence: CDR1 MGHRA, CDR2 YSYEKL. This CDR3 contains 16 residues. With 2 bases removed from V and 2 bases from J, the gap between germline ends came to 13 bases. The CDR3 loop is CASSQTSRVTYNEQFF. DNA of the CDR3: TGCGCCAGCAGCCAAACGTCGCGGGTTACCTACAATGAGCAGTTCTTC.

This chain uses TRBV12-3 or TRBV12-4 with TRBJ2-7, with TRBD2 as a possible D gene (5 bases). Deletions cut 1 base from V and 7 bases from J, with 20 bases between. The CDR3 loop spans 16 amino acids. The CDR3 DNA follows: TGTGCCAGCAGTTTAGTGGGATCTAGCCCCTCTCGGGAGCAGTACTTC. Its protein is CASSLVGSSPSREQYF.

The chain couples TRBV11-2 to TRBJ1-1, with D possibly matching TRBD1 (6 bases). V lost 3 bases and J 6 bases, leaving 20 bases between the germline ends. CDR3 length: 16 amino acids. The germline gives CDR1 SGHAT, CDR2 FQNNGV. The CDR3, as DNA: TGTGCCAGCAGCTTCCCAGGGGATCGTCCAAGCGCTGAAGCTTTCTTT. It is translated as CASSFPGDRPSAEAFF. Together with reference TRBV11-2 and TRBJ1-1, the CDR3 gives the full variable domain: EAGVAQSPRYKIIEKRQSVAFWCNPISGHATLYWYQQILGQGPKLLIQFQNNGVVDDSQLPKDRFSAERLKGVDSTLKIQPAKLEDSAVYLCASSFPGDRPSAEAFFGQGTRLTVV.

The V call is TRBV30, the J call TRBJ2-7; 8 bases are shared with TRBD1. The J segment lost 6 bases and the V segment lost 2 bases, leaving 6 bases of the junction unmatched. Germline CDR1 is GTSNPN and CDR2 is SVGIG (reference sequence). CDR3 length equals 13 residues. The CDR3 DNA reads TGTGCCTGGAGTCCCGGACAGGGAGGCGAGCAGTACTTC. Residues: CAWSPGQGGEQYF.

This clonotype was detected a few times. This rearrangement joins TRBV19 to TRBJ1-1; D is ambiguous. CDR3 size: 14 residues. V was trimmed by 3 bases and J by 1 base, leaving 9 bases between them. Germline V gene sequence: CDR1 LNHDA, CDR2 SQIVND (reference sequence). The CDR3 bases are TGTGCCAGTAGTATTTTACGGGGGAACACTGAAGCTTTCTTT. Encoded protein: CASSILRGNTEAFF.

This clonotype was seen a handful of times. The CDR3 loop reads CASTPGDRGNEQYF. The CDR3 DNA is TGTGCCAGCACCCCAGGGGACAGGGGCAACGAGCAGTACTTC. The V and J genes are TRBV9 and TRBJ2-7; 10 nucleotides agree with TRBD1. Germline trimming cut 6 bases from V and 5 bases from J; bases unmatched to any gene: 8. The CDR3 has 14 residues. The germline V gene encodes CDR1 SGDLS and CDR2 YYNGEE.

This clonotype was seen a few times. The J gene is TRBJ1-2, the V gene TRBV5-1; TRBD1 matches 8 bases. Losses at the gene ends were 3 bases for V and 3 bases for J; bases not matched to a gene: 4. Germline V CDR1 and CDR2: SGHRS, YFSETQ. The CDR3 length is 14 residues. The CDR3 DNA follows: TGCGCCAGCAGCTCCGGACAGGGAGACTATGGCTACACCTTC. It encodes CASSSGQGDYGYTF.

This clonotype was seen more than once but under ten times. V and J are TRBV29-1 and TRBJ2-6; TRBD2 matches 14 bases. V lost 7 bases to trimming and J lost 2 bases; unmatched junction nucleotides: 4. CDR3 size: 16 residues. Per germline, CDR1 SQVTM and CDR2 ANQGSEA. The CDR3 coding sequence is TGCAGCGCCGTGACTAGCGGGGGGGCTGGGGCCAACGTCCTGACTTTC. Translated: CSAVTSGGAGANVLTF.

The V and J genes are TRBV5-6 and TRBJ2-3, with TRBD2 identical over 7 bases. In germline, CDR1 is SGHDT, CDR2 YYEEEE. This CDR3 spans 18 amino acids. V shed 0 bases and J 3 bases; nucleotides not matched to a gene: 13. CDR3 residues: CASSLVGLREIRTDTQYF. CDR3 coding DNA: TGTGCCAGCAGCTTGGTGGGTTTGCGGGAGATTAGAACAGATACGCAGTATTTT.

CDR3 nucleotides: TGTGCCAGCAGTGACCGGTTCTACAATGAGCAGTTCTTC. Its translation is CASSDRFYNEQFF. V is TRBV2 and J is TRBJ2-1; D unclear. V lost 3 bases and J lost 3, with 6 bases in between. CDR3 length equals 13 residues. Germline CDR1 reads SNHLY; CDR2 reads FYNNEI.